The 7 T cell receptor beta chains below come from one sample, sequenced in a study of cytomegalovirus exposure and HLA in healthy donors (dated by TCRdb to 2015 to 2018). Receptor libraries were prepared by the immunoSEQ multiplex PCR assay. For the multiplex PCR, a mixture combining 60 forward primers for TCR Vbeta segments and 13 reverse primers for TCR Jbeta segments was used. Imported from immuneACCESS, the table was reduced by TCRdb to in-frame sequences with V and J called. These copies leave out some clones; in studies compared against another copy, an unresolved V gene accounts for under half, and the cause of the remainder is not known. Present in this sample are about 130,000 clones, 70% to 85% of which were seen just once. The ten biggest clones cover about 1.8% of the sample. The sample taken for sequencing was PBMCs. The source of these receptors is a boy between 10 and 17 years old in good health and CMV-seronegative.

CDR3 coding DNA: TGTGCCAGCAGCTCCCGGACAGGGACAAATGGGGCCAACGTCCTGACTTTC. Translating gives CASSSRTGTNGANVLTF. The chain recombines TRBV5-4 with TRBJ2-6, with TRBD1 matching 8 bases. V gave up 3 bases and J gave up 3 bases; unmatched junction bases: 8. Germline V CDR1 and CDR2: SGHNT, YYREEE (reference sequence). This CDR3 region has 17 residues.

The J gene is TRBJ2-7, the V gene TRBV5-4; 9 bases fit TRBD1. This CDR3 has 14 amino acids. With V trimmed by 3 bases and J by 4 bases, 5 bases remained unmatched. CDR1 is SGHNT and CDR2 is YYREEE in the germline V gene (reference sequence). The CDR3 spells CASSSQGASYEQYF. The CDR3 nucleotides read TGTGCCAGCAGCTCACAGGGGGCGAGTTACGAGCAGTACTTC.

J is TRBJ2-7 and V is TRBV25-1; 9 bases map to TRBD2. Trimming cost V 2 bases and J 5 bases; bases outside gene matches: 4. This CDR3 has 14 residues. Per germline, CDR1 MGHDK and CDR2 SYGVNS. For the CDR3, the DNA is TGTGCCAGCAGTGAACTAGCGGGAATGAACGAGCAGTACTTC. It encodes CASSELAGMNEQYF.

Here the CDR3 DNA reads TGCGCCAGCAGCCATCCGGGACAGACTTATGGCTACACCTTC. It is translated as CASSHPGQTYGYTF. The chain is built from TRBV4-3 and TRBJ1-2, with 7 bases that match TRBD1. Trimming removed 3 bases from V and 5 bases from J; junction bases left unmatched: 6. This CDR3 comprises 14 residues. The germline V gene has CDR1 LGHNA and CDR2 YSLEER.

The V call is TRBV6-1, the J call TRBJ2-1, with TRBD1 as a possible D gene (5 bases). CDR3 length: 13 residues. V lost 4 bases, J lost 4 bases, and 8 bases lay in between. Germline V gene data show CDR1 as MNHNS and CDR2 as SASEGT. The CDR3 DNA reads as TGTGCCAGCAGTGGTAGACAGTACAATGAGCAGTTCTTC. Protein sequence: CASSGRQYNEQFF.

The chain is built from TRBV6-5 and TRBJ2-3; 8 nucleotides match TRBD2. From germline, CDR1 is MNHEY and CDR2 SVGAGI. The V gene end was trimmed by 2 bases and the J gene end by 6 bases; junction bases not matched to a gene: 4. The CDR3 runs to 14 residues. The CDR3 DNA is TGTGCCAGCAGTTACGCGGGAGGCATGGATACGCAGTATTTT. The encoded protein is CASSYAGGMDTQYF.

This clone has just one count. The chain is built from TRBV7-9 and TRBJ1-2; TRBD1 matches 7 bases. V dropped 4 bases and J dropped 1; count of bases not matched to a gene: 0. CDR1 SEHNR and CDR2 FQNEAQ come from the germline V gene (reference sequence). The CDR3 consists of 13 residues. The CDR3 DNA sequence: TGTGCCAGCAGCTGGGACAGTAACTATGGCTACACCTTC. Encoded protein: CASSWDSNYGYTF.